The sequence of this T cell receptor beta chain was determined in a study of regulatory T cells in long-lasting Graves disease. Overall study: The term persistent Graves' disease signified upward of 5 years on antithyroid drugs with positive TSH receptor antibodies.

The table lists this clonotype with many counts. Antigen specificity is unknown. The time point was: persistent/refractory GD, antithyroid drugs over 5 years with positive TRAb. Extracted PBMC RNA gave rise to the TCR library. Overall study findings and caveats: Because few samples were included, accuracy may have been lower. TRBV28, TRBJ1-2 and TRBJ2-5 were segments that persistent disease favored.

Building of the TCR beta libraries involved iRepertoire HTBI primers and Arm-PCR of CDR3 regions. Each CDR3 protein gets one entry after TCRdb re-called the multiplex PCR reads with MiXCR. The sample has some 370,000 distinct CDR3 sequences; roughly 24% are singletons. The length of the CDR3 is 14 residues. CDR1 and CDR2 (germline): MNHNS, SASEGT. V lost 6 bases and J 1 base, leaving 13 bases between the germline ends. This chain connects TRBV6-1 to TRBJ2-7; maybe TRBD1 (6 bases). The sequence derives from a woman between 35 and 50 years old with Graves disease. The material sequenced was peripheral blood mononuclear cells (PBMCs), taken when the disease was refractory, from a patient treated with antithyroid drugs. The CDR3 loop is CASRRTVTSYEQYF. As DNA, the CDR3 is TGTGCCAGCAGAAGGACAGTGACTTCCTACGAGCAGTACTTC.